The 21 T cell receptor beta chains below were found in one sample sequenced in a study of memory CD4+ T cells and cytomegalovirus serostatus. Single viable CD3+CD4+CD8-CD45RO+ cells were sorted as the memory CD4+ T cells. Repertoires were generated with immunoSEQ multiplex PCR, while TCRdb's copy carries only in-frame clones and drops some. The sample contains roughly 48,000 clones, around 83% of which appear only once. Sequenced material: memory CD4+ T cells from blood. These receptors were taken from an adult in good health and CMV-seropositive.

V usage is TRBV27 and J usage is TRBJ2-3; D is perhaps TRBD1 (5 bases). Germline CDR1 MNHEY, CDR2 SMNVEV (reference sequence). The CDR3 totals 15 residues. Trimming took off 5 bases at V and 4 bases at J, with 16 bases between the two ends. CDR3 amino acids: CASSPLDTVADTQYF. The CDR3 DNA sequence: TGTGCCAGCAGTCCTCTGGACACCGTCGCAGATACGCAGTATTTT.

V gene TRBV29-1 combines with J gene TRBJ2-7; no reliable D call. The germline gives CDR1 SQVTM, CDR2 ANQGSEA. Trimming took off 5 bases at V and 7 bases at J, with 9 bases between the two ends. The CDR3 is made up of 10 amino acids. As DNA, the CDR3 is TGCAGCGTTCGGACGGGTGAGCAGTACTTC. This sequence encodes CSVRTGEQYF.

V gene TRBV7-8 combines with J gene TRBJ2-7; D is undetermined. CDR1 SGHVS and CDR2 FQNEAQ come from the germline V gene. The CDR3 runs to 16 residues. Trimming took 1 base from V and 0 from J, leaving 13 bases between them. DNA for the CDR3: TGTGCCAGCAGCTTAGTATCTGGGCTCAGCTCCTACGAGCAGTACTTC. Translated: CASSLVSGLSSYEQYF.

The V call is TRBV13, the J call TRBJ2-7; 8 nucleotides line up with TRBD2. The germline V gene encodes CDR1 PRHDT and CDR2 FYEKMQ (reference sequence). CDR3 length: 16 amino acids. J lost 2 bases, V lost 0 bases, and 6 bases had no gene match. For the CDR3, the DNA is TGTGCCAGCAGCTTAGGCCTCGGCGGGGGGACCTACGAGCAGTACTTC. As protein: CASSLGLGGGTYEQYF. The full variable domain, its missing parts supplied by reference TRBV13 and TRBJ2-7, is AAGVIQSPRHLIKEKRETATLKCYPIPRHDTVYWYQQGPGQDPQFLISFYEKMQSDKGSIPDRFSAQQFSDYHSELNMSSLELGDSALYFCASSLGLGGGTYEQYFGPGTRLTVT.

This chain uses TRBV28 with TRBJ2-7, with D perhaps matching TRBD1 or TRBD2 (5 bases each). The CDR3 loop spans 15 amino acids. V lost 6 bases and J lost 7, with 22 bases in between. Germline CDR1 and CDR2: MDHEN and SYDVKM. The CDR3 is CASSLPGTQSGEQYF. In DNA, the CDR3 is TGTGCCAGCAGCCTACCCGGGACCCAGTCTGGGGAGCAGTACTTC.

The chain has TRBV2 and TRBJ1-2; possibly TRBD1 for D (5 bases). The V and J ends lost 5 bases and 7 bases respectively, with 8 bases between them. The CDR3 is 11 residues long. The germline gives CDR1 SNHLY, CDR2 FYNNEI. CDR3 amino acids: CASSPGGGYTF. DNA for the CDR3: TGTGCCAGCAGTCCCGGGGGTGGCTACACCTTC.

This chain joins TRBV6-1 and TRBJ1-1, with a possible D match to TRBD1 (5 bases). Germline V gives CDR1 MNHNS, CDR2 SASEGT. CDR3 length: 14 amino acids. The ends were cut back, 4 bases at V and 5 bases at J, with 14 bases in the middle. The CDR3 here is CASSGSWGTTEAFF. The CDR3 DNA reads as TGTGCCAGCAGTGGATCCTGGGGGACGACTGAAGCTTTCTTT.

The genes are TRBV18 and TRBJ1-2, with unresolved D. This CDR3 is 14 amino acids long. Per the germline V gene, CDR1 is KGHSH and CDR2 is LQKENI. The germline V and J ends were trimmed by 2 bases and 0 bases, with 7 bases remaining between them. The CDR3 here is CASSPGGTNYGYTF. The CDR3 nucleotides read TGTGCCAGCTCACCAGGTGGGACTAACTATGGCTACACCTTC. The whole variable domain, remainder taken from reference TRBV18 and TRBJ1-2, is NAGVMQNPRHLVRRRGQEARLRCSPMKGHSHVYWYRQLPEEGLKFMVYLQKENIIDESGMPKERFSAEFPKEGPSILRIQQVVRGDSAAYFCASSPGGTNYGYTFGSGTRLTVV.

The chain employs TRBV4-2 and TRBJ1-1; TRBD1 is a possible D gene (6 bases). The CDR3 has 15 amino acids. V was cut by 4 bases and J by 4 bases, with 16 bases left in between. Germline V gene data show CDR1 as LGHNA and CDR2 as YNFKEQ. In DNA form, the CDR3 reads TGTGCCAGCAGCCGAGGGGTCGGACAGAGCACTGAAGCTTTCTTT. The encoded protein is CASSRGVGQSTEAFF.

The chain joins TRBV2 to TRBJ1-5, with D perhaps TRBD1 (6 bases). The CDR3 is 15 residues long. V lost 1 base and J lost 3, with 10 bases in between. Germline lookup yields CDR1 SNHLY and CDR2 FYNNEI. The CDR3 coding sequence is TGTGCCAGCAGTGAAGACAGGGCAATCAATCAGCCCCAGCATTTT. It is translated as CASSEDRAINQPQHF.

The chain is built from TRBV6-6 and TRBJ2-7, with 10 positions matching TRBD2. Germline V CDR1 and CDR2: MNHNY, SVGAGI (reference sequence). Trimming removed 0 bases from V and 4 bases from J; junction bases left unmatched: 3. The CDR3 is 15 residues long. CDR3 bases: TGTGCCAGCAGTTACTCAGCGGGAGGGCCGTACGAGCAGTACTTC. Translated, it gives CASSYSAGGPYEQYF.

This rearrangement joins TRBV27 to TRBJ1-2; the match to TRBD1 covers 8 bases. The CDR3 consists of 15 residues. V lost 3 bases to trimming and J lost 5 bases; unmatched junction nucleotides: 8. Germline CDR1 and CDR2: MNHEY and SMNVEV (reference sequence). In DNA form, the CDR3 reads TGTGCCAGCAGTTTCTACGGACAGGGAACTTATGGCTACACCTTC. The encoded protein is CASSFYGQGTYGYTF.

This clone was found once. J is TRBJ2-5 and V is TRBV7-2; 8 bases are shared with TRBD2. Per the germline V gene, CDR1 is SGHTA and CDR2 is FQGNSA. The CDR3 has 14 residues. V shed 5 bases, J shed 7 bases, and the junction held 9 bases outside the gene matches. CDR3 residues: CASSPGGEEATQYF. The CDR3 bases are TGTGCCAGCAGCCCGGGGGGGGAGGAGGCGACCCAGTACTTC.

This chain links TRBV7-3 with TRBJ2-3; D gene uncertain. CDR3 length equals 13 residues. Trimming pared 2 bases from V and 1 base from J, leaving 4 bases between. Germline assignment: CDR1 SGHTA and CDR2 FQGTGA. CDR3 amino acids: CASSLRRTDTQYF. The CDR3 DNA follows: TGTGCCAGCAGCTTACGACGCACAGATACGCAGTATTTT. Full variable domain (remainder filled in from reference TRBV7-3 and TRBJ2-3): GAGVSQTPSNKVTEKGKYVELRCDPISGHTALYWYRQSLGQGPEFLIYFQGTGAADDSGLPNDRFFAVRPEGSVSTLKIQRTERGDSAVYLCASSLRRTDTQYFGPGTRLTVL.

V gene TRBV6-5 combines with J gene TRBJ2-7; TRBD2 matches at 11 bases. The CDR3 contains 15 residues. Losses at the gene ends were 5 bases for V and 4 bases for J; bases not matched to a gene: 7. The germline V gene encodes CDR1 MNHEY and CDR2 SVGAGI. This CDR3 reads CASSVQTSGGYEQYF. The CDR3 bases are TGTGCCAGCAGTGTCCAAACTAGCGGGGGATACGAGCAGTACTTC.

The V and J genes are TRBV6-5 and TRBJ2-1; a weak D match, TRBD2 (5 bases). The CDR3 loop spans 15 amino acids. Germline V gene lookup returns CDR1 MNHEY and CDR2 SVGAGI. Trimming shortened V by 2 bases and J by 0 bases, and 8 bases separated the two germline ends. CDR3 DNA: TGTGCCAGCAGTTACAGGAGGAGCTCCTACAATGAGCAGTTCTTC. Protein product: CASSYRRSSYNEQFF.

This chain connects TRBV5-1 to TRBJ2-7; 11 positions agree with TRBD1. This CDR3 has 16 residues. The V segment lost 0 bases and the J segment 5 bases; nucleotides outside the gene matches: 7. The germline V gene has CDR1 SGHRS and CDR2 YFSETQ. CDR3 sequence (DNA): TGCGCCAGCAGCTTGGACCCGGGACAGGGGGGACACGAGCAGTACTTC. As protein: CASSLDPGQGGHEQYF.

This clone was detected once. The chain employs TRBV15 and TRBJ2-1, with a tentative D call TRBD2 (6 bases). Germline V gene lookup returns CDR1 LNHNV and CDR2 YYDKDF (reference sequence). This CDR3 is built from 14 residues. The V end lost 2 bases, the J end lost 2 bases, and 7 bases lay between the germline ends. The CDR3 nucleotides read TGTGCCACCAGCAGAAGCGGGCCCTACAATGAGCAGTTCTTC. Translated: CATSRSGPYNEQFF. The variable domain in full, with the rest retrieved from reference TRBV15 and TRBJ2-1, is DAMVIQNPRYQVTQFGKPVTLSCSQTLNHNVMYWYQQKSSQAPKLLFHYYDKDFNNEADTPDNFQSRRPNTSFCFLDIRSPGLGDTAMYLCATSRSGPYNEQFFGPGTRLTVL.

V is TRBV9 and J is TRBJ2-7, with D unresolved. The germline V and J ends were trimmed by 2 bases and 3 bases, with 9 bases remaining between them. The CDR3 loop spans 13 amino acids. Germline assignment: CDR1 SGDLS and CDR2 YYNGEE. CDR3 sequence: CASSVSPNYEQYF. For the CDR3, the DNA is TGTGCCAGCAGCGTGTCTCCCAACTACGAGCAGTACTTC.

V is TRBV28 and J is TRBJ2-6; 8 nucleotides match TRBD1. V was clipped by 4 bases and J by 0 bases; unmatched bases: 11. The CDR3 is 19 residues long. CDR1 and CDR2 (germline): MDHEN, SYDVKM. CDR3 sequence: CASSSPGQAKHSGANVLTF. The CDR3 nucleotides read TGTGCCAGCAGTTCCCCGGGACAGGCGAAACACTCTGGGGCCAACGTCCTGACTTTC. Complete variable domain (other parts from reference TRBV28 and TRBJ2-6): DVKVTQSSRYLVKRTGEKVFLECVQDMDHENMFWYRQDPGLGLRLIYFSYDVKMKEKGDIPEGYSVSREKKERFSLILESASTNQTSMYLCASSSPGQAKHSGANVLTFGAGSRLTVL.

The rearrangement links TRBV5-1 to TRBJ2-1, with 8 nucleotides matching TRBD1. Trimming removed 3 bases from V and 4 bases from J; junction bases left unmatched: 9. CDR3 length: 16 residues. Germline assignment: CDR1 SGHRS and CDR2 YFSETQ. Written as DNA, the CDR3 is TGCGCCAGCAGCTCCGGGACAGGTGGGCCGTACAATGAGCAGTTCTTC. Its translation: CASSSGTGGPYNEQFF.